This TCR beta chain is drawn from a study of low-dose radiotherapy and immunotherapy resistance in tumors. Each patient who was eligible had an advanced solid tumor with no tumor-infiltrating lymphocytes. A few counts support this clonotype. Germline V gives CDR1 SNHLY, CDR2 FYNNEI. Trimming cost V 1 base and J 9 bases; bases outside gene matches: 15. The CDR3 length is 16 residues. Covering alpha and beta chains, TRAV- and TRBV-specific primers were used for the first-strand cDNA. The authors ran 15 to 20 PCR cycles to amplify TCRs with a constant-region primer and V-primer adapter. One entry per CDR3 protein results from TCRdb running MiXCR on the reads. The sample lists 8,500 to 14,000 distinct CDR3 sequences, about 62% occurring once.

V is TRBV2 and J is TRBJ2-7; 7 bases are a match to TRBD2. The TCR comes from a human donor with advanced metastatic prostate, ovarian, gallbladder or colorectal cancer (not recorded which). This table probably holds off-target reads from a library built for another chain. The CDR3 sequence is CASSEELAGAGLRQYF. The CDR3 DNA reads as TGTGCCAGCAGTGAAGAGTTGGCAGGAGCGGGATTGAGGCAGTACTTC.